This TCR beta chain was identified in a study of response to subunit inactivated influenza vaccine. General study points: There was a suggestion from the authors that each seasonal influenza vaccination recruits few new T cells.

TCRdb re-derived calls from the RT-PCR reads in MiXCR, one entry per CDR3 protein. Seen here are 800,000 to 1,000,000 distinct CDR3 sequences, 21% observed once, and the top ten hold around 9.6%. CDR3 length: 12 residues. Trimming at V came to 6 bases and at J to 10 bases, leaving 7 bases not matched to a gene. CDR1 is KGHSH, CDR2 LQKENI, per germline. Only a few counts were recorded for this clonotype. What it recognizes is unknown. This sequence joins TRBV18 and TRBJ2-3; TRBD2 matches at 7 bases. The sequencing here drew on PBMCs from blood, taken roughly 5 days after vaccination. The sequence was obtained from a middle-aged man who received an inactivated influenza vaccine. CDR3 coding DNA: TGTGCCAGCTCGGGCGGACTAGGGCCGCAGTATTTT. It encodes CASSGGLGPQYF.